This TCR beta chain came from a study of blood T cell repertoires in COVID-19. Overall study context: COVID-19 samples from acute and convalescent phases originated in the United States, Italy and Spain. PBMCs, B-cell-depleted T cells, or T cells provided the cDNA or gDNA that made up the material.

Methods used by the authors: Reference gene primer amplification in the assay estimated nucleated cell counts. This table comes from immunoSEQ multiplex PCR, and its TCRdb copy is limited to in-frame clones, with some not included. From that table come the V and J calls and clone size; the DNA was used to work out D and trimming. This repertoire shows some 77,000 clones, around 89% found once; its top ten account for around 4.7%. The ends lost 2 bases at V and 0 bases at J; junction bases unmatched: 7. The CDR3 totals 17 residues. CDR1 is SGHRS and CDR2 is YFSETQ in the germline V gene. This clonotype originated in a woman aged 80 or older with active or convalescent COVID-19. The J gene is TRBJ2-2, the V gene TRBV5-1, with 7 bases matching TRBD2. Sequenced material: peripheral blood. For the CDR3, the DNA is TGCGCCAGCAGCTTTCTAGCGGCCGGATCGAACACCGGGGAGCTGTTTTTT. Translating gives CASSFLAAGSNTGELFF.